The 16 T cell receptor beta chains given below trace back to one sample, sequenced in a study of cytomegalovirus exposure and HLA in healthy donors. The PCR contained 60 Vbeta and 13 Jbeta primers. TCRdb keeps only in-frame clones here, not all; method: immunoSEQ multiplex PCR. The sample has fewer than 45,000 clones, approximately 70% seen once. Sequenced: PBMCs. The receptors were sampled from a man in his forties or fifties in good health and CMV-seronegative.

This chain uses TRBV25-1 with TRBJ2-1, with a tentative D call TRBD2 (5 bases). This CDR3 comprises 14 residues. CDR1 is MGHDK and CDR2 is SYGVNS in the germline V gene. V was pared by 1 base and J by 6 bases, with 10 bases between. The CDR3 sequence is CASSELSAGNEQFF. In DNA, the CDR3 is TGTGCCAGCAGTGAATTGTCGGCGGGCAATGAGCAGTTCTTC. The full variable domain, with the rest looked up from reference TRBV25-1 and TRBJ2-1, is EADIYQTPRYLVIGTGKKITLECSQTMGHDKMYWYQQDPGMELHLIHYSYGVNSTEKGDLSSESTVSRIRTEHFPLTLESARPSHTSQYLCASSELSAGNEQFFGPGTRLTVL.

The J gene is TRBJ1-5, the V gene TRBV6-1; 9 bases fit TRBD1. After removal of 2 bases from V and 6 bases from J, the junction contained 11 bases not matched to a gene. This CDR3 contains 17 residues. CDR1 and CDR2 (germline): MNHNS, SASEGT. CDR3 region: CASSEWGTGNLVQPQHF. The CDR3 nucleotides are TGTGCCAGCAGTGAATGGGGGACAGGGAACTTGGTTCAGCCCCAGCATTTT.

Sample share makes this clone medium-sized. The chain recombines TRBV19 with TRBJ2-1; 7 positions match TRBD2. Trimming took 5 bases from V and 0 from J; bases not matched to a gene: 4. The CDR3 is made up of 15 amino acids. Germline V gene sequence: CDR1 LNHDA, CDR2 SQIVND (reference sequence). CDR3 in amino acids: CASSPASGSYNEQFF. DNA of the CDR3: TGTGCCAGTAGTCCGGCTAGCGGCTCCTACAATGAGCAGTTCTTC.

This sequence joins TRBV28 and TRBJ1-2, with D possibly being TRBD1 (5 bases). The germline gives CDR1 MDHEN, CDR2 SYDVKM. V was shortened by 4 bases and J by 4 bases, with 19 bases between the two germline ends. There are 16 residues in the CDR3. The CDR3 DNA follows: TGTGCCAGCAGTTCCCGACAGCTCCCGCGAGCCTATGGCTACACCTTC. Protein sequence: CASSSRQLPRAYGYTF.

The V and J genes are TRBV14 and TRBJ1-4; D gene uncertain. CDR3 length: 13 residues. Germline V gene data show CDR1 as SGHDN and CDR2 as FVKESK. Trimming took off 4 bases at V and 3 bases at J, with 6 bases between the two ends. CDR3 residues: CASSRGANEKLFF. CDR3 in DNA: TGTGCCAGCAGCCGGGGAGCTAATGAAAAACTGTTTTTT.

The chain recombines TRBV30 with TRBJ2-6, with 10 nucleotides matching TRBD1. The CDR3 sequence is 17 residues long. V shed 3 bases and J 0 bases; nucleotides not matched to a gene: 5. Germline loops: CDR1 GTSNPN, CDR2 SVGIG (reference sequence). The CDR3 protein is CAWSRTGGVSGANVLTF. Here the CDR3 DNA reads TGTGCCTGGAGCAGGACAGGGGGAGTCTCTGGGGCCAACGTCCTGACTTTC. The full variable domain, in which reference TRBV30 and TRBJ2-6 provide the parts outside the CDR3, is SQTIHQWPATLVQPVGSPLSLECTVEGTSNPNLYWYRQAAGRGLQLLFYSVGIGQISSEVPQNLSASRPQDRQFILSSKKLLLSDSGFYLCAWSRTGGVSGANVLTFGAGSRLTVL.

This rearrangement joins TRBV11-2 to TRBJ1-1; D may be TRBD1 (6 bases). Germline CDR1 SGHAT, CDR2 FQNNGV. The CDR3 totals 17 residues. The germline V and J ends were trimmed by 6 bases and 5 bases, with 25 bases remaining between them. The DNA of the CDR3 is TGTGCCAGCAGGAATCTCCTCTCCGGGACAACCTGGACTGAAGCTTTCTTT. Protein product: CASRNLLSGTTWTEAFF.

This sequence joins TRBV11-3 and TRBJ1-1; D uncertain. Per the germline V gene, CDR1 is SGHNT and CDR2 is YENEEA. CDR3 size: 13 residues. The germline V and J ends were trimmed by 6 bases and 0 bases, with 8 bases remaining between them. CDR3 in amino acids: CASSNSMNTEAFF. CDR3 nucleotide sequence: TGTGCCAGCAGTAACAGCATGAACACTGAAGCTTTCTTT. The full variable domain, its missing parts supplied by reference TRBV11-3 and TRBJ1-1, is EAGVVQSPRYKIIEKKQPVAFWCNPISGHNTLYWYLQNLGQGPELLIRYENEEAVDDSQLPKDRFSAERLKGVDSTLKIQPAELGDSAVYLCASSNSMNTEAFFGQGTRLTVV.

The sample holds one count of this clone. The chain couples TRBV11-1 to TRBJ2-7; TRBD1 might be the D (6 bases). The CDR3 covers 14 residues. From germline, CDR1 is SGHAT and CDR2 FQDESV (reference sequence). V dropped 5 bases and J dropped 0 bases, with 11 bases sitting between them. In nucleotides, the CDR3 is TGTGCCAGCAGCGAGACAGGACCCTCCTACGAGCAGTACTTC. Its translation is CASSETGPSYEQYF. Drawing the rest from reference TRBV11-1 and TRBJ2-7, the complete variable domain is EAEVAQSPRYKITEKSQAVAFWCDPISGHATLYWYRQILGQGPELLVQFQDESVVDDSQLPKDRFSAERLKGVDSTLKIQPAELGDSAMYLCASSETGPSYEQYFGPGTRLTVT.

In its sample, this clone was seen a few times. This chain joins TRBV25-1 and TRBJ2-5; D is uncertain. V was cut by 6 bases and J by 1 base, with 9 bases left in between. The CDR3 runs to 13 residues. The germline CDR1 and CDR2 sequences are MGHDK and SYGVNS. This CDR3 is CASSRHPQETQYF. The CDR3 nucleotides are TGTGCCAGCAGCAGACATCCCCAAGAGACCCAGTACTTC.

The sample holds a few counts of this clone. V and J are TRBV28 and TRBJ2-3; D not resolved. V was cut by 8 bases and J by 0 bases, with 6 bases left in between. Per germline, CDR1 MDHEN and CDR2 SYDVKM. CDR3 length: 12 residues. CDR3 DNA sequence: TGTGCCAGCCGTGTCAGCACAGATACGCAGTATTTT. It codes for CASRVSTDTQYF.

The chain's CDR3 is CASSRVGGAEAFF. The CDR3 DNA follows: TGTGCCAGCAGTCGCGTCGGGGGTGCTGAAGCTTTCTTT. The chain joins TRBV6-5 to TRBJ1-1; maybe TRBD1 (5 bases). The germline gives CDR1 MNHEY, CDR2 SVGAGI. With 5 bases removed from V and 6 bases from J, the gap between germline ends came to 13 bases. CDR3 length equals 13 residues.

The chain is built from TRBV5-1 and TRBJ1-6; D is unresolved. Germline CDR1 SGHRS, CDR2 YFSETQ. Trimming pared 0 bases from V and 6 bases from J, leaving 7 bases between. This CDR3 spans 14 amino acids. The DNA for the CDR3 is TGCGCCAGCAGCTTGGCGACACCTAATTCACCCCTCCACTTT. It translates to CASSLATPNSPLHF.

The chain employs TRBV7-9 and TRBJ2-1, with 8 positions matching TRBD2. J lost 2 bases, V lost 0 bases, and 12 bases had no gene match. From germline, CDR1 is SEHNR and CDR2 FQNEAQ (reference sequence). The CDR3 totals 19 residues. The CDR3 protein is CASSLAEGLVGLAYNEQFF. In nucleotides, the CDR3 is TGTGCCAGCAGCTTAGCGGAAGGTCTGGTGGGACTAGCCTACAATGAGCAGTTCTTC.

The V gene is TRBV30, the J gene TRBJ1-2; no definite D call. Germline V lookup: CDR1 GTSNPN, CDR2 SVGIG (reference sequence). The germline V and J ends were trimmed by 4 bases and 1 base, with 7 bases remaining between them. This CDR3 has 12 amino acids. CDR3 in DNA: TGTGCCTGGACGAGGGTTAACTATGGCTACACCTTC. Translated, it gives CAWTRVNYGYTF.

This chain uses TRBV11-2 with TRBJ2-7; 10 nucleotides match TRBD2. This CDR3 comprises 15 residues. Germline V gives CDR1 SGHAT, CDR2 FQNNGV. J was trimmed by 3 bases and V by 4 bases; bases with no gene match: 6. The CDR3 DNA reads TGTGCCAGCAGCTCTTTAGCGGGGGGATACTACGAGCAGTACTTC. Amino acids: CASSSLAGGYYEQYF.